This TCR beta chain was profiled in a study of blood T cell repertoires in COVID-19. Study-wide background: Samples representing acute and convalescent COVID-19 were sourced from the United States, Italy and Spain. Nucleic acid was either cDNA or gDNA, and it came from T cells, B-cell-depleted T cells, or PBMCs.

Original methodology: Reference gene primer amplification in the assay estimated nucleated cell counts. TCRdb's table, derived via immunoSEQ multiplex PCR, lists solely in-frame clones and lacks some. V and J calls and clone size come straight from that table; D and trimming were deduced from the DNA. The sample includes approximately 280,000 clones, around 85% of them seen just once. On this clone: With a far larger clone one base away, a read error is the likely cause.

The CDR3 is 13 residues long. With 5 bases removed from V and 1 base from J, the gap between germline ends came to 8 bases. The sequencing input was peripheral blood. The rearrangement joins TRBV12-3 or TRBV12-4 to TRBJ1-1, with D possibly matching TRBD1 (6 bases). The receptor was isolated from a woman under 40 who had recovered from COVID-19. CDR3 amino acids: CASSQTGNTEAFF. CDR3 DNA: TGTGCCAGCAGTCAGACAGGGAACACTGAAGCTTTCTTT.